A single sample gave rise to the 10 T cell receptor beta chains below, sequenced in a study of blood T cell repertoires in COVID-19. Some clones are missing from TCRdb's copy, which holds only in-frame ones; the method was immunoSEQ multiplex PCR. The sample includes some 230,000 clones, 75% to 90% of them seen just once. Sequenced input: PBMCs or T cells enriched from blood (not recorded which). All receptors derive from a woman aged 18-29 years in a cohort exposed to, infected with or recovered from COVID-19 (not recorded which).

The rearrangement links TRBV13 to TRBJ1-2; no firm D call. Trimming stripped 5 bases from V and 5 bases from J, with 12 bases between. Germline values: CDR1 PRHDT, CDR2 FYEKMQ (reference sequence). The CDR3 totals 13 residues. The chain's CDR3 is CASSLEALYGYTF. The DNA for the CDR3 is TGTGCCAGCAGCCTTGAAGCATTGTATGGCTACACCTTC.

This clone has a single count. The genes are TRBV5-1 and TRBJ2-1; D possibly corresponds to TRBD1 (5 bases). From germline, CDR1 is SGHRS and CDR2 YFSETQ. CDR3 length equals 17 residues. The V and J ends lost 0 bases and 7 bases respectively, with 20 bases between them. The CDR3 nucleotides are TGCGCCAGCAGCTTGGGGCCCTGGACATCTACAGGTAATGAGCAGTTCTTC. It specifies CASSLGPWTSTGNEQFF.

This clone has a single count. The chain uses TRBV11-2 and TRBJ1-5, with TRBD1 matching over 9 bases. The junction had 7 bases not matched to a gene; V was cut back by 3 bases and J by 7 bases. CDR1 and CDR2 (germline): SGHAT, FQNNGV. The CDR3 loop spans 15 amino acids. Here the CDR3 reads CASSFTGGAGQPQHF. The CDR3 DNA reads TGTGCCAGCAGCTTTACAGGGGGCGCGGGGCAGCCCCAGCATTTT.

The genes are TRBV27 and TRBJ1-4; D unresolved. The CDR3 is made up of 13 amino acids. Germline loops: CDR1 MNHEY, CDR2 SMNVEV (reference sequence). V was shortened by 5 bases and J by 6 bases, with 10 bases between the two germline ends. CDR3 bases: TGTGCCAGCAGTCAGAGGGTGGATGAAAAACTGTTTTTT. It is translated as CASSQRVDEKLFF.

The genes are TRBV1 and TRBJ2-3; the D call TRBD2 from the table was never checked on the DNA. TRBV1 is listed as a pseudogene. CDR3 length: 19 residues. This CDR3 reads CTSSQEWPGSGSGSDTQYF. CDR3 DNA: TGCACCAGCAGCCAAGAATGGCCGGGGAGCGGGAGCGGGTCAGATACGCAGTATTTT.

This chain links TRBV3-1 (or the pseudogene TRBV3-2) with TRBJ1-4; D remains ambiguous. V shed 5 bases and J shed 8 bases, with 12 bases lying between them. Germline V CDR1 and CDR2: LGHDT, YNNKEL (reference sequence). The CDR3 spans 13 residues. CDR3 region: CASSVMAGEKLFF. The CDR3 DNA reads TGTGCCAGCAGCGTCATGGCGGGGGAAAAACTGTTTTTT.

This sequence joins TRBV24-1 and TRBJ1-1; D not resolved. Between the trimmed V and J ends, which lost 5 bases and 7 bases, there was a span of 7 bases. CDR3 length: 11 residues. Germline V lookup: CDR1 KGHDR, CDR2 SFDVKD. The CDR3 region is CATSGGDEAFF. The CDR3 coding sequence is TGTGCCACCAGTGGAGGTGATGAAGCTTTCTTT.

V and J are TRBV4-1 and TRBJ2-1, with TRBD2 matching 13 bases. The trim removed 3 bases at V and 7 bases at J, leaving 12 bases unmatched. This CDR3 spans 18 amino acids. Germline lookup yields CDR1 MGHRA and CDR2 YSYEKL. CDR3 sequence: CASSHHYRLAGGLNEQFF. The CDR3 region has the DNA TGCGCCAGCAGCCATCACTACCGACTAGCGGGAGGTCTAAATGAGCAGTTCTTC.

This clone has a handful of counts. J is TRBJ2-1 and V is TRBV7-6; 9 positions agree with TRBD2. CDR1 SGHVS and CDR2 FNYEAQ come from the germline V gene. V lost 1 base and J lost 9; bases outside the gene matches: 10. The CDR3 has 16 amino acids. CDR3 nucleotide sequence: TGTGCCAGCAGCTTAGTAGGGGGACTAGCCTCAGGTGAGCAGTTCTTC. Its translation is CASSLVGGLASGEQFF.

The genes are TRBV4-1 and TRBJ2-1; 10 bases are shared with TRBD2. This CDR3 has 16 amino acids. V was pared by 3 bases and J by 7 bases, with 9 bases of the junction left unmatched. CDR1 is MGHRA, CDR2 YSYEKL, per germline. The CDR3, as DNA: TGCGCCAGCAGCCAGACAACGGGACTAGCGTGGAATGAGCAGTTCTTC. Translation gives CASSQTTGLAWNEQFF.